Following are 20 T cell receptor beta chains from one sample sequenced in a study of T cell responses to AZD1222 COVID-19 vaccine. Sequenced by immunoSEQ multiplex PCR; TCRdb stores in-frame clones only, minus some. The repertoire holds 95,000 to 110,000 clones, with 91% as singletons. The sequencing used peripheral blood, collected on day 0 of AZD1222 vaccination. The receptors shown here come from an adult in good health.

The chain has TRBV14 and TRBJ1-4; TRBD1 agrees at 7 bases. In germline, CDR1 is SGHDN, CDR2 FVKESK. CDR3 size: 14 residues. V lost 4 bases to trimming and J lost 6 bases; unmatched junction nucleotides: 5. The CDR3 nucleotides read TGTGCCAGCAGCCGGGACAGCGTGGATGAAAAACTGTTTTTT. It yields the protein CASSRDSVDEKLFF.

The V and J genes are TRBV25-1 and TRBJ2-2, with 9 bases identical to TRBD2. J lost 3 bases, V lost 6 bases, and 11 bases had no gene match. In germline, CDR1 is MGHDK, CDR2 SYGVNS. The length of the CDR3 is 17 residues. CDR3 nucleotide sequence: TGTGCCAGCAGGCAAACGGGGCTAGCGGGATACACCGGGGAGCTGTTTTTT. It encodes CASRQTGLAGYTGELFF.

CDR3 region: CASSIGRTGETGELFF. The CDR3 nucleotides are TGTGCCAGTAGTATCGGGAGGACAGGGGAGACCGGGGAGCTGTTTTTT. This chain uses TRBV19 with TRBJ2-2, with 9 bases identical to TRBD1. The CDR3 totals 16 residues. CDR1 LNHDA and CDR2 SQIVND come from the germline V gene (reference sequence). Losses at the gene ends were 3 bases for V and 5 bases for J; bases not matched to a gene: 7.

This sequence joins TRBV28 and TRBJ1-3; no definite D call. CDR3 length: 14 residues. Germline CDR1 MDHEN, CDR2 SYDVKM. Trimming removed 3 bases at V and 0 bases at J, with 6 bases between. CDR3 sequence: CASSLPYSGNTIYF. CDR3 coding DNA: TGTGCCAGCAGTTTGCCATACTCTGGAAACACCATATATTTT.

This clone has at least ten counts. The rearrangement links TRBV5-1 to TRBJ1-6; no clear D. Germline V gene sequence: CDR1 SGHRS, CDR2 YFSETQ. The CDR3 length is 14 residues. V was clipped by 2 bases and J by 5 bases, with 8 bases between them. The CDR3: CASSLGSNNSPLHF. The CDR3 DNA reads as TGCGCCAGCAGCTTAGGAAGCAATAATTCACCCCTCCACTTT.

The rearrangement joins TRBV7-2 to TRBJ2-5, with TRBD2 matching 8 bases. The CDR3 runs 17 residues. Germline V gene sequence: CDR1 SGHTA, CDR2 FQGNSA. J gave up 2 bases and V 5 bases, and 13 bases lay outside the gene matches. The CDR3 region is CASSPGLLAGTQETQYF. CDR3 nucleotide sequence: TGTGCCAGCAGCCCGGGCCTCCTAGCGGGTACTCAAGAGACCCAGTACTTC.

The rearrangement joins TRBV6-5 to TRBJ2-3; 9 bases line up with TRBD2. After removal of 6 bases from V and 1 base from J, the junction contained 5 bases not matched to a gene. Germline V gives CDR1 MNHEY, CDR2 SVGAGI. CDR3 length equals 15 residues. CDR3 region: CASRDSGSRTDTQYF. In nucleotides, the CDR3 is TGTGCCAGCAGGGATAGCGGGAGTCGCACAGATACGCAGTATTTT.

The V gene is TRBV27, the J gene TRBJ1-6, with a possible D match to TRBD1 (5 bases). The CDR3 is made up of 14 amino acids. Germline CDR1 MNHEY, CDR2 SMNVEV (reference sequence). Deletions cut 5 bases from V and 9 bases from J, with 14 bases between. CDR3: CASSTTGGVSPLHF. DNA of the CDR3: TGTGCCAGCAGTACAACAGGAGGTGTTTCACCCCTCCACTTT.

This clone was detected only a few times. The rearrangement uses TRBV6-5 and TRBJ2-7; 7 bases fit TRBD2. The length of the CDR3 is 12 residues. Unmatched junction bases numbered 4, after V lost 10 bases and J lost 1 base. In germline, CDR1 is MNHEY, CDR2 SVGAGI. CDR3 DNA: TGTGCCACCAGGACTAGATCCTACGAGCAGTACTTC. This gives the protein CATRTRSYEQYF.

This chain joins TRBV3-1 (or the pseudogene TRBV3-2) and TRBJ1-5, with 9 bases lining up with TRBD1. J was trimmed by 7 bases and V by 5 bases; bases with no gene match: 9. This CDR3 contains 15 residues. Germline CDR1 reads LGHDT; CDR2 reads YNNKEL (reference sequence). The chain's CDR3 is CASSSGDRGRQPQHF. The CDR3 nucleotides read TGTGCCAGCAGCTCGGGCGACAGGGGGAGGCAGCCCCAGCATTTT.

The J gene is TRBJ2-5, the V gene TRBV5-4; TRBD2 matches 9 bases. V shed 0 bases, J shed 1 base, and the junction held 4 bases outside the gene matches. In germline, CDR1 is SGHNT, CDR2 YYREEE (reference sequence). The CDR3 loop spans 16 amino acids. CDR3: CASSLAASGAQETQYF. The CDR3 nucleotides read TGTGCCAGCAGCTTGGCAGCTAGCGGGGCCCAAGAGACCCAGTACTTC.

The chain has TRBV27 and TRBJ1-1; D is ambiguous. Germline CDR1 and CDR2: MNHEY and SMNVEV (reference sequence). Trimming stripped 8 bases from V and 1 base from J, with 17 bases between. The CDR3 sequence is 15 residues long. CDR3 amino acids: CASGNYQPGNTEAFF. CDR3 nucleotide sequence: TGTGCCAGCGGTAATTACCAGCCGGGGAACACTGAAGCTTTCTTT.

The rearrangement links TRBV5-5 to TRBJ2-1; 7 nucleotides agree with TRBD1. Per the germline V gene, CDR1 is SGHKS and CDR2 is YYEKEE (reference sequence). V trimming: 4 bases; J trimming: 7 bases; junction bases outside the gene matches: 5. The CDR3 covers 13 residues. DNA of the CDR3: TGTGCCAGCAGCCTATCGGGACAGAATGAGCAGTTCTTC. Translated, it gives CASSLSGQNEQFF.

The V call is TRBV19, the J call TRBJ1-2; D possibly corresponds to TRBD1 (5 bases). Germline lookup yields CDR1 LNHDA and CDR2 SQIVND (reference sequence). V lost 7 bases, J lost 4 bases, and 19 bases lay in between. This CDR3 region has 15 residues. CDR3 protein: CASTSPGLGLYGYTF. The CDR3 DNA follows: TGTGCCAGTACCTCTCCGGGGCTAGGGCTCTATGGCTACACCTTC.

The count of this clone is one. The rearrangement links TRBV6-1 to TRBJ2-5; TRBD2 might be the D (5 bases). In germline, CDR1 is MNHNS, CDR2 SASEGT. Trimming removed 0 bases from V and 8 bases from J, with 16 bases in between. There are 15 residues in the CDR3. CDR3: CASSEAFPGFGTQYF. Here the CDR3 DNA reads TGTGCCAGCAGTGAAGCCTTCCCGGGGTTCGGCACCCAGTACTTC.

V gene TRBV27 combines with J gene TRBJ1-1, with unresolved D. Per the germline V gene, CDR1 is MNHEY and CDR2 is SMNVEV (reference sequence). The CDR3 contains 13 residues. Trimming removed 5 bases from V and 4 bases from J, with 11 bases in between. The CDR3 reads CASSGRSSTEAFF. The CDR3 DNA is TGTGCCAGCAGTGGGCGGTCGAGCACTGAAGCTTTCTTT.

The chain couples TRBV7-3 to TRBJ2-7; D is uncertain. Germline values: CDR1 SGHTA, CDR2 FQGTGA. Between the trimmed V and J ends, which lost 5 bases and 0 bases, there was a span of 11 bases. The CDR3 consists of 14 residues. The CDR3 sequence: CASSPSTVSYEQYF. CDR3 DNA sequence: TGTGCCAGCAGCCCCTCCACGGTCTCCTACGAGCAGTACTTC.

This rearrangement joins TRBV2 to TRBJ2-7, with D possibly matching TRBD2 (6 bases). CDR1 SNHLY and CDR2 FYNNEI come from the germline V gene. V was trimmed by 3 bases and J by 2 bases, leaving 11 bases between them. The length of the CDR3 is 14 residues. For the CDR3, the DNA is TGTGCCAGCAGTGAGCAATCGGGAGCCTACGAGCAGTACTTC. Protein: CASSEQSGAYEQYF. Supplemented by reference TRBV2 and TRBJ2-7, the full variable domain reads EPEVTQTPSHQVTQMGQEVILRCVPISNHLYFYWYRQILGQKVEFLVSFYNNEISEKSEIFDDQFSVERPDGSNFTLKIRSTKLEDSAMYFCASSEQSGAYEQYFGPGTRLTVT.

The genes are TRBV4-1 and TRBJ2-7, with D possibly TRBD1 on 6 matching bases. There are 13 residues in the CDR3. The germline gives CDR1 MGHRA, CDR2 YSYEKL. Trimming removed 9 bases from V and 3 bases from J, with 15 bases in between. The DNA of the CDR3 is TGCGCCAGGAAGGACAGCCGGGACTACGAGCAGTACTTC. Translating it yields CARKDSRDYEQYF.

The chain links TRBV20-1 to TRBJ2-5; 13 bases fit TRBD2. Germline-derived CDR1 and CDR2 are DFQATT and SNEGSKA (reference sequence). J gave up 4 bases and V 3 bases, and 5 bases lay outside the gene matches. The CDR3 is 15 residues long. In DNA, the CDR3 is TGCAGTGCTAGTCCGAGACTAGCGGGAGGAGAGACCCAGTACTTC. Residues: CSASPRLAGGETQYF.